These T cell receptor beta chains were read from a single sample in a study of T cell responses to AZD1222 COVID-19 vaccine. Clones were sequenced by immunoSEQ multiplex PCR, and TCRdb holds only the in-frame ones, with some missing. The repertoire holds 90,000 to 150,000 clones, with approximately 90% as singletons. The sample was peripheral blood, taken 28 days after the second AZD1222 dose. All receptors derive from an adult who received the AZD1222 COVID-19 vaccine. CDR3s include the opening cysteine and the closing phenylalanine or tryptophan. The D gene is left open where the match is weak. Only some rows state a clone size, as once, few, many or a class for expanded clones.

j_call v_call d_call clone_size cdr3_aa cdr3_nt
TRBJ1-2 TRBV2 . . CASSVAVSNYGYTF TGTGCCAGCAGTGTGGCAGTTTCTAACTATGGCTACACCTTC
TRBJ2-7 TRBV28 . . CASSPRFQGPEQYF TGTGCCAGCAGCCCCCGTTTTCAAGGTCCCGAGCAGTACTTC
TRBJ2-2 TRBV5-1 TRBD2 . CASRKGTSGNPGELFF TGCGCCAGCAGGAAGGGCACTAGCGGGAATCCCGGGGAGCTGTTTTTT
TRBJ2-5 TRBV7-8 . . CASSWPGHRYQETQYF TGTGCCAGCAGCTGGCCGGGACACAGGTACCAAGAGACCCAGTACTTC
TRBJ2-7 TRBV12-5 . . CASGLPPPGDYEQYF TGTGCTAGTGGTTTGCCCCCACCCGGGGACTACGAGCAGTACTTC
TRBJ1-1 TRBV4-2 . once CASSQDSLNTEAFF TGTGCCAGCAGCCAAGACAGCCTGAACACTGAAGCTTTCTTT
TRBJ2-7 TRBV5-4 . . CASSLFNEQYF TGTGCCAGCAGCTTGTTCAACGAGCAGTACTTC
TRBJ1-2 TRBV5-6 . . CASSWMAGSEYGYTF TGTGCCAGCAGCTGGATGGCAGGAAGTGAATATGGCTACACCTTC
TRBJ2-5 TRBV6-5 . . CAAHQGRGFSQYF TGTGCCGCCCACCAGGGAAGAGGGTTTAGCCAGTACTTC
TRBJ2-3 TRBV24-1 TRBD1 few CATSDPGQGTDTQYF TGTGCCACCAGTGACCCTGGACAGGGCACAGATACGCAGTATTTT
TRBJ1-5 TRBV7-3 . . CASSLMVGQPQHF TGTGCCAGCAGCTTAATGGTGGGCCAGCCCCAGCATTTT
TRBJ2-7 TRBV5-6 TRBD2 once CASSPVPKTSGGSYEQYF TGTGCCAGCAGCCCCGTACCCAAGACTAGCGGGGGCTCCTACGAGCAGTACTTC
TRBJ1-6 TRBV19 TRBD1 . CASSTASTGGADSPLHF TGTGCCAGTAGTACCGCATCAACAGGGGGCGCCGATTCACCCCTCCACTTT
TRBJ1-6 TRBV27 . . CASSPRADYNSPLHF TGTGCCAGCAGTCCCCGGGCAGACTATAATTCACCCCTCCACTTT
TRBJ2-5 TRBV7-3 TRBD2 . CASSSVASGPLDQETQYF TGTGCCAGCAGCTCCGTGGCTAGCGGGCCCCTTGACCAAGAGACCCAGTACTTC
TRBJ2-3 TRBV19 . . CASRPQGAYTDTQYF TGTGCCAGTAGGCCCCAAGGGGCTTACACAGATACGCAGTATTTT
TRBJ1-4 TRBV30 TRBD1 . CAWSVYRQGMENEKLFF TGTGCCTGGAGTGTCTACCGACAGGGGATGGAGAATGAAAAACTGTTTTTT
TRBJ2-4 TRBV7-9 TRBD1 . CASSLGTGGTNIQYF TGTGCCAGCAGCTTAGGAACAGGGGGTACTAACATTCAGTACTTC
TRBJ1-1 TRBV7-2 . few CASSYDRPEAFF TGTGCCAGCAGCTACGACAGGCCTGAAGCTTTCTTT
TRBJ2-3 TRBV9 TRBD1 . CASSVGQGASTDTQYF TGTGCCAGCAGCGTAGGACAGGGGGCCAGCACAGATACGCAGTATTTT
TRBJ2-7 TRBV7-9 . . CASSPLAVTQVVDEQYF TGTGCCAGCAGCCCCCTGGCGGTTACCCAGGTTGTGGACGAGCAGTACTTC
TRBJ2-3 TRBV29-1 . once CSVEGGTDTQYF TGCAGCGTTGAGGGCGGCACAGATACGCAGTATTTT
TRBJ2-5 TRBV27 TRBD2 . CASSLGLAGEQETQYF TGTGCCAGCAGTTTAGGACTAGCGGGGGAACAAGAGACCCAGTACTTC
TRBJ1-5 TRBV28 . . CASTSEETVVYQPQHF TGTGCCAGCACCTCGGAGGAGACAGTCGTTTATCAGCCCCAGCATTTT
TRBJ1-5 TRBV27 . . CAIAGGYNQPQHF TGTGCCATTGCCGGGGGCTACAATCAGCCCCAGCATTTT
TRBJ2-1 TRBV6-2/TRBV6-3 . . CASSSWSSYNEQFF TGTGCCAGCAGCTCTTGGAGCTCCTACAATGAGCAGTTCTTC
TRBJ1-1 TRBV2 TRBD1 . CASSEGTGNTEAFF TGTGCCAGCAGTGAGGGGACAGGGAACACTGAAGCTTTCTTT
TRBJ1-2 TRBV5-5 . . CASSLVASGTGGYGYTF TGTGCCAGCAGCTTGGTCGCCTCCGGGACGGGCGGATATGGCTACACCTTC
TRBJ1-6 TRBV18 . once CASSPWAQDSPLHF TGTGCCAGCTCCCCCTGGGCTCAGGATTCACCCCTCCACTTT
TRBJ2-6 TRBV27 . once CATSTPGQGANVLTF TGTGCCACTTCGACCCCAGGTCAAGGGGCCAACGTCCTGACTTTC
TRBJ2-2 TRBV27 TRBD1 . CASSFRGSGELFF TGTGCCAGCAGTTTCAGGGGGTCCGGGGAGCTGTTTTTT
TRBJ1-5 TRBV5-8 . . CASSLGLGEGNQPQHF TGTGCCAGCAGCTTGGGGCTTGGGGAGGGCAATCAGCCCCAGCATTTT
TRBJ1-3 TRBV15 . . CATSRDSSGNTIYF TGTGCCACCAGCAGGGACAGCTCTGGAAACACCATATATTTT
TRBJ1-1 TRBV7-6 . . CASSLSGGRGTEAFF TGTGCCAGCAGCTTATCGGGGGGCCGAGGCACTGAAGCTTTCTTT
TRBJ2-3 TRBV6-1 TRBD2 once CASSEGGLRTDTQYF TGTGCCAGCAGTGAAGGGGGACTACGCACAGATACGCAGTATTTT
TRBJ1-6 TRBV2 . . CASSVEGRSPLHF TGTGCCAGCAGTGTGGAGGGCAGGTCACCCCTCCACTTT
TRBJ1-2 TRBV7-2 . . CASSFRRESDGYTF TGTGCCAGCAGCTTTCGCAGGGAGAGCGATGGCTACACCTTC
TRBJ2-7 TRBV28 . . CASSLTPKYEQYF TGTGCCAGCAGTCTCACGCCTAAATACGAGCAGTACTTC
TRBJ2-7 TRBV28 . . CASRLDRDNSYEQYF TGTGCCAGCAGGCTAGACCGGGACAACTCCTACGAGCAGTACTTC
TRBJ2-5 TRBV25-1 . . CASSVVGAETQYF TGTGCCAGCAGTGTAGTAGGGGCAGAGACCCAGTACTTC
TRBJ1-5 TRBV6-5 . . CASSIHHREGQPQHF TGTGCCAGCAGTATACATCACAGGGAGGGTCAGCCCCAGCATTTT
TRBJ1-6 TRBV25-1 . . CASSETSGANSPLHF TGTGCCAGCAGTGAGACCTCTGGAGCAAATTCACCCCTCCACTTT
TRBJ2-1 TRBV30 . few CAWGGLSDEQFF TGTGCCTGGGGCGGCCTTTCGGATGAGCAGTTCTTC
TRBJ2-5 TRBV7-2 . . CASKEAGKQETQYF TGTGCCAGCAAGGAGGCGGGCAAACAAGAGACCCAGTACTTC
TRBJ1-1 TRBV10-3 TRBD1 . CAISDGDRGLATEAFF TGTGCCATCAGTGATGGTGACAGGGGGCTGGCGACTGAAGCTTTCTTT
TRBJ2-1 TRBV4-1 TRBD1 few CASSRYDRGGGMEQFF TGCGCCAGCAGCCGGTATGACAGGGGTGGTGGGATGGAGCAGTTCTTC
TRBJ2-3 TRBV7-9 TRBD1 . CASSLARGWDTQYF TGTGCCAGCAGCTTAGCCAGGGGGTGGGATACGCAGTATTTT